This T cell receptor beta chain was identified during a study of blood T cell repertoires in COVID-19. Data came from immunoSEQ multiplex PCR; TCRdb stores just in-frame clones and leaves some out. Of some 240,000 clones in the sample, 89% were seen once. Trimming left V 4 bases short and J 1 base short, with 20 bases between. The germline V gene has CDR1 SGDLS and CDR2 YYNGEE. The CDR3 runs 17 residues. Sequences were obtained from peripheral blood. V is TRBV9 and J is TRBJ2-5; D may be TRBD2 (6 bases). This receptor was identified in a man aged 55 to 70 who had recovered from COVID-19. The CDR3 region is CASSPSGVARGQETQYF. For the CDR3, the DNA is TGTGCCAGCAGCCCCTCCGGGGTTGCGCGGGGCCAAGAGACCCAGTACTTC.